This TCR beta chain was identified in a study of T cell responses to AZD1222 COVID-19 vaccine. The V end lost 3 bases, the J end lost 6 bases, and 11 bases lay between the germline ends. Germline lookup yields CDR1 SGDLS and CDR2 YYNGEE. The CDR3 is 13 residues long. The table came from immunoSEQ multiplex PCR; TCRdb's copy has only in-frame clones and leaves some out. Seen here are 180,000 or so clones, roughly 88% observed once, and the top ten hold over 6%. The receptor was derived from an adult in good health. The gene calls are TRBV9 and TRBJ2-3; D is uncertain. The input for sequencing was peripheral blood, taken on day 0 of AZD1222 vaccination. CDR3: CASSATPRDTQYF. The CDR3 DNA follows: TGTGCCAGCAGCGCGACACCTCGGGATACGCAGTATTTT.